The 32 T cell receptor beta chains below were found in one sample sequenced in a study of identical twins. MiXCR was run by TCRdb on the 5' RACE reads, yielding one entry per CDR3 protein. This table has under 300,000 distinct CDR3 sequences, about 14% appearing once. Sequenced material: memory (CD45RO+) T cells sorted from blood. All receptors derive from a woman between 18 and 30 years old in good health.

This clonotype appeared a few times. The V and J genes are TRBV7-9 and TRBJ2-1; 11 nucleotides line up with TRBD2. J gave up 9 bases and V 4 bases, and 5 bases lay outside the gene matches. The CDR3 has 14 amino acids. The germline CDR1 and CDR2 sequences are SEHNR and FQNEAQ (reference sequence). The CDR3 DNA reads TGTGCCAGCAGCTCTTACCTAGCGGGAGGTGAGCAGTTCTTC. Its protein product is CASSSYLAGGEQFF.

The rearrangement joins TRBV30 to TRBJ1-2; D is ambiguous. The V gene's germline CDR1 is GTSNPN and CDR2 SVGIG (reference sequence). CDR3 length: 14 residues. V was shortened by 5 bases and J by 0 bases, with 13 bases between the two germline ends. CDR3 protein: CAWVGISSNYGYTF. The CDR3 nucleotides are TGTGCCTGGGTCGGGATTTCCTCTAACTATGGCTACACCTTC.

This clonotype was observed a few times. The chain links TRBV7-9 to TRBJ1-1; no definite D call. The length of the CDR3 is 15 residues. The V end was cut by 4 bases, the J end by 4 bases, with 16 bases between. In germline, CDR1 is SEHNR, CDR2 FQNEAQ (reference sequence). CDR3 sequence reads: CASSSVLGQITEAFF. DNA of the CDR3: TGTGCCAGCAGCTCCGTTCTAGGGCAAATCACTGAAGCTTTCTTT.

This clonotype was counted a few times. The chain has TRBV7-7 and TRBJ2-1; no clear D. This CDR3 region has 15 residues. The V end was cut by 5 bases, the J end by 8 bases, with 19 bases between. CDR1 SSHAT and CDR2 FNYEAQ come from the germline V gene (reference sequence). CDR3 protein: CASSPKGSRLDEQFF. In DNA form, the CDR3 reads TGTGCCAGCAGCCCCAAAGGATCTAGATTGGATGAGCAGTTCTTC.

This chain joins TRBV7-2 and TRBJ2-3; 9 bases line up with TRBD1. V trimming: 4 bases; J trimming: 1 base; junction bases outside the gene matches: 3. CDR3 length equals 15 residues. Germline V CDR1 and CDR2: SGHTA, FQGNSA. DNA of the CDR3: TGTGCCAGCAGCTCCCGGACAGGGGGCACAGATACGCAGTATTTT. Protein sequence: CASSSRTGGTDTQYF.

The chain uses TRBV19 and TRBJ1-6; D is uncertain. The germline gives CDR1 LNHDA, CDR2 SQIVND (reference sequence). The CDR3 totals 17 residues. V was pared by 5 bases and J by 9 bases, with 23 bases between. CDR3 nucleotide sequence: TGTGCCAGTAGTCGAAAGTGGCCGGGGAGTGCGGGTTCACCCCTCCACTTT. Amino acid sequence: CASSRKWPGSAGSPLHF.

In this sample, this clonotype turned up many times. The chain is built from TRBV7-9 and TRBJ2-3; possibly TRBD1 for D (5 bases). Germline-derived CDR1 and CDR2 are SEHNR and FQNEAQ (reference sequence). V was cut by 5 bases and J by 9 bases, with 9 bases left in between. The CDR3 extends over 11 amino acids. For the CDR3, the DNA is TGTGCCAGCAGCACCCAGGGCACGCAGTATTTT. It yields the protein CASSTQGTQYF.

The chain employs TRBV29-1 and TRBJ2-5; D remains unclear. CDR3 size: 12 residues. Trimming took off 3 bases at V and 5 bases at J, with 10 bases between the two ends. Germline CDR1 and CDR2: SQVTM and ANQGSEA. The CDR3 reads CSVEVGAETQYF. The CDR3 coding sequence is TGCAGCGTTGAGGTCGGCGCGGAGACCCAGTACTTC.

The V call is TRBV28, the J call TRBJ1-6, with D unclear. Trimming removed 5 bases from V and 9 bases from J, with 8 bases in between. Germline V gene data show CDR1 as MDHEN and CDR2 as SYDVKM. This CDR3 is 12 amino acids long. The DNA for the CDR3 is TGTGCCAGCAGTCAGGACCTTTCACCCCTCCACTTT. Translated, it gives CASSQDLSPLHF.

The rearrangement uses TRBV6-5 and TRBJ2-7; TRBD2 might be the D (6 bases). The V and J ends lost 0 bases and 5 bases respectively, with 17 bases between them. The CDR3 sequence is 16 residues long. Germline V CDR1 and CDR2: MNHEY, SVGAGI. CDR3 nucleotides: TGTGCCAGCAGTTACTCGAAAGGAGGGAGCCCGCACGAGCAGTACTTC. Its translation: CASSYSKGGSPHEQYF.

This clonotype was seen many times. The chain's CDR3 is CASSWSPEFYGYTF. Written as DNA, the CDR3 is TGTGCCAGCAGTTGGAGTCCCGAGTTCTATGGCTACACCTTC. This chain uses TRBV12-3 or TRBV12-4 with TRBJ1-2; D is unclear. This CDR3 is built from 14 residues. With 4 bases removed from V and 4 bases from J, the gap between germline ends came to 13 bases.

For the CDR3, the DNA is TGTGCCAGCAGCCCCCCCGGGGCAGTCAAGACCTACGAGCAGTACTTC. Protein: CASSPPGAVKTYEQYF. This rearrangement joins TRBV5-4 to TRBJ2-7; possibly TRBD1 or TRBD2 for D (5 bases each). CDR1 is SGHNT, CDR2 YYREEE, per germline (reference sequence). Between the trimmed V and J ends, which lost 4 bases and 2 bases, there was a span of 19 bases. This CDR3 is built from 16 residues.

The V and J genes are TRBV30 and TRBJ1-1; no clear D. Germline V gene data show CDR1 as GTSNPN and CDR2 as SVGIG (reference sequence). V gave up 4 bases and J gave up 4 bases, with 7 bases separating them. The CDR3 spans 11 residues. CDR3 nucleotide sequence: TGTGCCTGGACCCCGATCACTGAAGCTTTCTTT. Its protein is CAWTPITEAFF.

The chain recombines TRBV20-1 with TRBJ1-2; no clear D gene. Germline values: CDR1 DFQATT, CDR2 SNEGSKA (reference sequence). CDR3 length equals 16 residues. V lost 2 bases, J lost 3 bases, and 19 bases lay in between. CDR3 coding DNA: TGCAGTGCTAGATTCACGCAGGTTTCTGTGGACTATGGCTACACCTTC. Residues: CSARFTQVSVDYGYTF.

The rearrangement joins TRBV7-9 to TRBJ2-3; maybe TRBD1 (5 bases). Germline assignment: CDR1 SEHNR and CDR2 FQNEAQ (reference sequence). The CDR3 is made up of 13 amino acids. Trimming took 4 bases from V and 6 from J, leaving 11 bases between them. The CDR3 region has the DNA TGTGCCAGCAGCTCCCAGGGTGGGGATACGCAGTATTTT. This encodes CASSSQGGDTQYF. Variable domain in full (rest from reference TRBV7-9 and TRBJ2-3): DTGVSQNPRHKITKRGQNVTFRCDPISEHNRLYWYRQTLGQGPEFLTYFQNEAQLEKSRLLSDRFSAERPKGSFSTLEIQRTEQGDSAMYLCASSSQGGDTQYFGPGTRLTVL.

CDR3 sequence reads: CASRRGTGLTGELFF. The CDR3 bases are TGTGCCAGCAGGCGAGGGACTGGCCTCACCGGGGAGCTGTTTTTT. This chain connects TRBV7-2 to TRBJ2-2; perhaps TRBD2 as D (6 bases). Germline V lookup: CDR1 SGHTA, CDR2 FQGNSA. Trimming took off 6 bases at V and 4 bases at J, with 15 bases between the two ends. The CDR3 has 15 amino acids.

This clonotype was recorded many times. The chain's CDR3 is CASSLMSSGDTEAFF. CDR3 in DNA: TGTGCCAGCAGCTTAATGAGTTCGGGGGACACTGAAGCTTTCTTT. The chain carries TRBV7-9 and TRBJ1-1; maybe TRBD1 (5 bases). The CDR3 totals 15 residues. Germline CDR1 and CDR2: SEHNR and FQNEAQ (reference sequence). The V end was cut by 2 bases, the J end by 3 bases, with 13 bases between.

In this sample, this clonotype turned up a few times. The genes are TRBV7-9 and TRBJ1-1, with 9 positions matching TRBD1. The germline CDR1 and CDR2 sequences are SEHNR and FQNEAQ (reference sequence). V dropped 5 bases and J dropped 2; count of bases not matched to a gene: 9. The CDR3 loop spans 16 amino acids. CDR3 loop: CASSTYRGRGNTEAFF. In DNA form, the CDR3 reads TGTGCCAGCAGCACATACAGGGGGCGAGGAAACACTGAAGCTTTCTTT.

This chain connects TRBV5-1 to TRBJ2-7; D call uncertain. V was trimmed by 2 bases and J by 2 bases, leaving 11 bases between them. The length of the CDR3 is 14 residues. Germline lookup yields CDR1 SGHRS and CDR2 YFSETQ. The CDR3 sequence is CASSFNFPTYEQYF. DNA for the CDR3: TGCGCCAGCAGCTTTAACTTTCCGACCTACGAGCAGTACTTC.

The chain combines TRBV6-5 with TRBJ1-6, with D tentatively TRBD1 (5 bases). From germline, CDR1 is MNHEY and CDR2 SVGAGI. The CDR3 length is 16 residues. V lost 3 bases, J lost 6 bases, and 15 bases lay in between. CDR3 amino acids: CASSYPPRDGNSPLHF. The DNA of the CDR3 is TGTGCCAGCAGTTATCCTCCCCGGGACGGTAATTCACCCCTCCACTTT.

J is TRBJ2-1 and V is TRBV7-9; no firm D call. The CDR3 loop spans 16 amino acids. V was trimmed by 1 base and J by 5 bases, leaving 15 bases between them. The germline V gene has CDR1 SEHNR and CDR2 FQNEAQ (reference sequence). In nucleotides, the CDR3 is TGTGCCAGCAGCTTAGTCCGGAGACGTCCGCACAATGAGCAGTTCTTC. The encoded protein is CASSLVRRRPHNEQFF.

This clonotype was recorded a few times. The chain joins TRBV6-1 to TRBJ2-1, with 13 bases matching TRBD2. The V segment lost 6 bases and the J segment 12 bases; nucleotides outside the gene matches: 23. The V gene's germline CDR1 is MNHNS and CDR2 SASEGT. The CDR3 is 19 residues long. The CDR3 protein is CASRTTGTSGIKRRVMQFF. The CDR3 bases are TGTGCCAGCAGAACTACCGGGACTAGCGGGATAAAGAGACGAGTTATGCAGTTCTTC.

The chain links TRBV12-3 or TRBV12-4 to TRBJ2-3; D tentatively reads TRBD1 or TRBD2 (5 bases each). The CDR3 sequence is 15 residues long. V lost 6 bases, J lost 2 bases, and 15 bases lay in between. The CDR3 region is CASSLAPGPTDTQYF. Written as DNA, the CDR3 is TGTGCCAGCAGCCTAGCCCCGGGACCCACAGATACGCAGTATTTT.

This clonotype came up a few times. This chain uses TRBV4-2 with TRBJ2-3; 8 bases are shared with TRBD2. Germline CDR1 and CDR2: LGHNA and YNFKEQ. The CDR3 totals 17 residues. V shed 3 bases and J 2 bases; nucleotides not matched to a gene: 10. CDR3 sequence: CASSQDTQRGITDTQYF. CDR3 coding DNA: TGTGCCAGCAGCCAGGATACCCAGCGGGGGATCACAGATACGCAGTATTTT.

This clonotype was recorded at least ten times. The V and J genes are TRBV5-1 and TRBJ2-7; possible D gene TRBD2, 5 bases. The CDR3 covers 13 residues. The V end lost 5 bases, the J end lost 2 bases, and 11 bases lay between the germline ends. CDR1 and CDR2 (germline): SGHRS, YFSETQ. CDR3 region: CASRPPGTYEQYF. DNA for the CDR3: TGCGCCAGCAGGCCTCCCGGGACCTACGAGCAGTACTTC.

The chain links TRBV12-3 or TRBV12-4 to TRBJ2-4; 8 bases match TRBD2. The CDR3 extends over 13 amino acids. Unmatched junction bases numbered 2, after V lost 1 base and J lost 9 bases. As DNA, the CDR3 is TGTGCCAGCAGTTTAGGCGGGGGGCTCATTCAGTACTTC. Its protein is CASSLGGGLIQYF.

The chain employs TRBV29-1 and TRBJ2-5; D is possibly TRBD2 (6 bases). From germline, CDR1 is SQVTM and CDR2 ANQGSEA. V dropped 7 bases and J dropped 2 bases, with 23 bases sitting between them. CDR3 length equals 16 residues. This CDR3 is CSDAALRDSDQETQYF. CDR3 coding DNA: TGCAGCGATGCCGCCTTGAGGGACTCAGATCAAGAGACCCAGTACTTC.

The V call is TRBV3-1, the J call TRBJ1-2, with D unresolved. The length of the CDR3 is 11 residues. CDR1 LGHDT and CDR2 YNNKEL come from the germline V gene (reference sequence). Trimming stripped 3 bases from V and 7 bases from J, with 6 bases between. CDR3 region: CASSQRSGYTF. In nucleotides, the CDR3 is TGTGCCAGCAGCCAGCGGAGTGGCTACACCTTC. The complete variable domain, with remaining parts taken from reference TRBV3-1 and TRBJ1-2, reads DTAVSQTPKYLVTQMGNDKSIKCEQNLGHDTMYWYKQDSKKFLKIMFSYNNKELIINETVPNRFSPKSPDKAHLNLHINSLELGDSAVYFCASSQRSGYTFGSGTRLTVV.

The chain links TRBV6-2 or TRBV6-3 to TRBJ2-3; 7 positions match TRBD2. Losses at the gene ends were 7 bases for V and 2 bases for J; bases not matched to a gene: 9. The CDR3 sequence is 15 residues long. CDR1 is MNHEY and CDR2 is SVGEGT in the germline V gene. Here the CDR3 DNA reads TGTGCCAGCAACCGACCGGGACTACTCACAGATACGCAGTATTTT. Translated, it gives CASNRPGLLTDTQYF.

The table lists this clonotype with a few counts. The chain carries TRBV11-2 and TRBJ2-7; D might be TRBD2 (5 bases). Trimming removed 2 bases at V and 0 bases at J, with 8 bases between. This CDR3 comprises 14 residues. Germline CDR1 reads SGHAT; CDR2 reads FQNNGV. CDR3 nucleotide sequence: TGTGCCAGCAGCTTATCGGACTTCTCCTACGAGCAGTACTTC. It encodes CASSLSDFSYEQYF.

The CDR3 reads CSALTRGAGLGETQYF. In DNA, the CDR3 is TGCAGTGCTTTAACTCGGGGGGCCGGTTTAGGGGAGACCCAGTACTTC. The chain has TRBV20-1 and TRBJ2-5; perhaps TRBD2 as D (7 bases). With 5 bases removed from V and 5 bases from J, the gap between germline ends came to 24 bases. CDR3 length equals 16 residues. Germline V gene sequence: CDR1 DFQATT, CDR2 SNEGSKA (reference sequence).

This clonotype has at least ten counts. V gene TRBV4-3 combines with J gene TRBJ2-3; D uncertain. The CDR3 is 15 residues long. With 2 bases removed from V and 6 bases from J, the gap between germline ends came to 15 bases. Germline-derived CDR1 and CDR2 are LGHNA and YSLEER. The CDR3 here is CASSQFEFTGDTQYF. The DNA of the CDR3 is TGCGCCAGCAGCCAATTCGAGTTTACCGGGGATACGCAGTATTTT.